This passage covers 25 T cell receptor beta chains from one sample sequenced in a study of vaccination and CD4 T cells after COVID-19. An Oncomine TCR Beta short-read assay was used to sequence the DNA from cultured CD4+ T cells. Each CDR3 protein gets one entry after TCRdb re-called the PCR reads with MiXCR. The sample records approximately 16,000 distinct CDR3 sequences, 36% being singletons. Treatment specified: roughly ten-day PBMC culture with coronavirus spike peptide pools or control peptides (ViraFEST assay). No antigens are known for them. Material: CD4+ T cells from blood, cultured in vitro, obtained before SARS-CoV-2 vaccination. The receptors come from a human donor who received a COVID-19 vaccine.

The CDR3 sequence: CASSQGGTNTGELFF. The CDR3 DNA reads as TGTGCCAGCAGCCAAGGAGGAACGAACACCGGGGAGCTGTTTTTT. The chain joins TRBV4-2 to TRBJ2-2; no clear D. The CDR3 has 15 residues. V lost 1 base and J lost 0, with 6 bases in between. Germline lookup yields CDR1 LGHNA and CDR2 YNFKEQ.

V usage is TRBV18 and J usage is TRBJ1-2, with 7 positions matching TRBD1. Germline CDR1 KGHSH, CDR2 LQKENI. The CDR3 is 17 residues long. V trimming: 3 bases; J trimming: 5 bases; junction bases outside the gene matches: 15. As DNA, the CDR3 is TGTGCCAGCTCACCCCGGTCGGAGCCGGGACAGATTTATGGCTACACCTTC. As protein: CASSPRSEPGQIYGYTF. The full variable domain, completed using reference TRBV18 and TRBJ1-2, is NAGVMQNPRHLVRRRGQEARLRCSPMKGHSHVYWYRQLPEEGLKFMVYLQKENIIDESGMPKERFSAEFPKEGPSILRIQQVVRGDSAAYFCASSPRSEPGQIYGYTFGSGTRLTVV.

This clonotype was seen only a few times. The rearrangement links TRBV10-3 to TRBJ1-2; 8 nucleotides align to TRBD1. Germline V CDR1 and CDR2: ENHRY, SYGVKD. The J segment lost 5 bases and the V segment lost 0 bases, leaving 5 bases of the junction unmatched. The CDR3 covers 15 residues. CDR3 amino acids: CAISESGQEGYGYTF. The CDR3 nucleotides are TGTGCCATCAGTGAGTCGGGACAGGAGGGGTATGGCTACACCTTC.

This clonotype was seen more than once but under ten times. The chain combines TRBV6-1 with TRBJ2-1, with 10 bases fitting TRBD2. The CDR3 is 15 amino acids. CDR1 and CDR2 (germline): MNHNS, SASEGT. J gave up 7 bases and V 6 bases, and 9 bases lay outside the gene matches. The CDR3 loop reads CASRRAGGRVNEQFF. CDR3 nucleotides: TGTGCCAGCAGACGAGCGGGGGGGCGTGTAAATGAGCAGTTCTTC.

The V call is TRBV6-1, the J call TRBJ2-5, with D perhaps assigned TRBD1 or TRBD2 (5 bases each). Trimming cost V 8 bases and J 4 bases, with 17 bases left between them. In germline, CDR1 is MNHNS, CDR2 SASEGT. CDR3 length equals 14 residues. The CDR3, as DNA: TGTGCCAGCTTCGAGGGTGGGGGATTAGAGACCCAGTACTTC. Translated, it gives CASFEGGGLETQYF.

The chain links TRBV7-9 to TRBJ2-7; TRBD1 agrees at 7 bases. The CDR3 spans 14 residues. In germline, CDR1 is SEHNR, CDR2 FQNEAQ (reference sequence). Trimming took 4 bases from V and 8 from J; bases not matched to a gene: 11. The CDR3: CASSSYLQGFKQYF. The CDR3 nucleotides are TGTGCCAGCAGCTCGTATTTACAGGGGTTCAAGCAGTACTTC.

A few counts support this clonotype. This chain links TRBV30 with TRBJ2-3; 10 bases match TRBD2. The CDR3 is made up of 17 amino acids. V dropped 1 base and J dropped 2; count of bases not matched to a gene: 9. Germline values: CDR1 GTSNPN, CDR2 SVGIG (reference sequence). CDR3 region: CAWSGVSGGAATDTQYF. DNA of the CDR3: TGTGCCTGGAGTGGGGTCAGCGGGGGGGCCGCCACAGATACGCAGTATTTT.

This clonotype has just one count. V gene TRBV2 combines with J gene TRBJ2-5, with D tentatively TRBD2 (5 bases). The germline V and J ends were trimmed by 0 bases and 4 bases, with 9 bases remaining between them. Germline loops: CDR1 SNHLY, CDR2 FYNNEI. This CDR3 is built from 14 residues. The CDR3 DNA is TGTGCCAGCAGTGAAGCGAGGGCCCCAGAGACCCAGTACTTC. Amino acids: CASSEARAPETQYF.

This clonotype came up a few times. This rearrangement joins TRBV21-1 to TRBJ1-5. TRBV21-1 is a pseudogene locus. The CDR3 is 15 amino acids. The CDR3 spells CASSKATVINQPQHF. CDR3 coding DNA: TGTGCCAGCAGCAAAGCGACGGTAATCAATCAGCCCCAGCATTTT.

This clonotype has more than one count but fewer than ten. CDR3 coding DNA: TGCAGTGCTAGAGCGATTACAGGCGGAGGACGCTATGGCTACACCTTC. Translated, it gives CSARAITGGGRYGYTF. The chain uses TRBV20-1 and TRBJ1-2; tentative D call: TRBD1 (5 bases). Germline CDR1 reads DFQATT; CDR2 reads SNEGSKA (reference sequence). The CDR3 runs 16 residues. V was shortened by 1 base and J by 4 bases, with 19 bases between the two germline ends.

In regard to this clonotype: The junction does not match germline at one end; this may be a read error. The chain employs TRBV6-1 and TRBJ2-7; 7 bases align to TRBD2. This CDR3 region has 16 residues. CDR1 and CDR2 (germline): MNHNS, SASEGT. The CDR3 spells CAGSRPRAGEIYEQYF. The CDR3 nucleotides are TGTGCCGGCAGTCGCCCGCGGGCGGGGGAAATATACGAGCAGTACTTC.

This chain uses TRBV20-1 with TRBJ2-4; D uncertain. Germline V gene data show CDR1 as DFQATT and CDR2 as SNEGSKA (reference sequence). The CDR3 contains 14 residues. Trimming left V 3 bases short and J 2 bases short, with 11 bases between. The CDR3 sequence: CSARTPRTKNIQYF. The CDR3 DNA follows: TGCAGTGCTAGGACTCCTCGGACCAAAAACATTCAGTACTTC.

The V and J genes are TRBV3-1 and TRBJ2-7, with TRBD2 as a possible D gene (6 bases). The germline V and J ends were trimmed by 4 bases and 0 bases, with 22 bases remaining between them. The CDR3 extends over 18 amino acids. Germline values: CDR1 LGHDT, CDR2 YNNKEL (reference sequence). CDR3 amino acids: CASSRARPGTVASYEQYF. CDR3 DNA: TGTGCCAGCAGCCGCGCAAGGCCGGGGACTGTAGCCTCCTACGAGCAGTACTTC.

The table lists this clonotype with a count of one. J is TRBJ1-5 and V is TRBV18, with a possible D match to TRBD1 (5 bases). Trimming took 1 base from V and 0 from J, leaving 10 bases between them. Germline CDR1 reads KGHSH; CDR2 reads LQKENI. The CDR3 spans 16 residues. The CDR3 protein is CASSPRGMNSNQPQHF. DNA of the CDR3: TGTGCCAGCTCACCACGGGGGATGAATAGCAATCAGCCCCAGCATTTT.

The chain uses TRBV6-4 and TRBJ2-5; 7 bases are a match to TRBD1. Unmatched junction bases numbered 4, after V lost 5 bases and J lost 4 bases. This CDR3 spans 13 amino acids. The germline gives CDR1 MRHNA, CDR2 SNTAGT. The CDR3, as DNA: TGTGCCAGCAGTCCCAACAGGGGAGAGACCCAGTACTTC. It is translated as CASSPNRGETQYF.

The chain links TRBV10-3 to TRBJ2-1; TRBD1 might be the D (6 bases). The CDR3 totals 14 residues. V dropped 3 bases and J dropped 5 bases, with 11 bases sitting between them. The germline CDR1 and CDR2 sequences are ENHRY and SYGVKD. Here the CDR3 reads CAISEQGGHNEQFF. CDR3 nucleotides: TGTGCCATCAGTGAACAGGGTGGACACAATGAGCAGTTCTTC.

V and J are TRBV7-3 and TRBJ2-3; unclear D gene. The germline CDR1 and CDR2 sequences are SGHTA and FQGTGA. V gave up 0 bases and J gave up 6 bases, with 10 bases separating them. This CDR3 has 14 amino acids. The CDR3 is CASSLTPGTDTQYF. The CDR3 nucleotides are TGTGCCAGCAGCTTAACCCCAGGAACGGATACGCAGTATTTT.

This clonotype has just a few counts. This sequence joins TRBV11-3 and TRBJ2-5; possibly TRBD1 for D (7 bases). Per germline, CDR1 SGHNT and CDR2 YENEEA. V lost 5 bases, J lost 4 bases, and 14 bases lay in between. The CDR3 is 14 residues long. CDR3 DNA sequence: TGTGCCAGCAGCGACAGGGCGGGAATAGAGACCCAGTACTTC. As protein: CASSDRAGIETQYF.

V usage is TRBV25-1 and J usage is TRBJ2-3; D might be TRBD2 (7 bases). The V end lost 6 bases, the J end lost 3 bases, and 22 bases lay between the germline ends. Germline-derived CDR1 and CDR2 are MGHDK and SYGVNS. CDR3 length: 17 residues. The CDR3 coding sequence is TGTGCCAGCAGCAGGGCAGAGGGGGGGGTTAGTACAGATACGCAGTATTTT. It translates to CASSRAEGGVSTDTQYF.

A few counts support this clonotype. The chain employs TRBV20-1 and TRBJ1-6, with D perhaps TRBD1 (6 bases). The CDR3 covers 15 residues. The V gene's germline CDR1 is DFQATT and CDR2 SNEGSKA (reference sequence). V shed 0 bases and J shed 7 bases, with 13 bases lying between them. CDR3 sequence: CSARDQTGWNSPLHF. CDR3 DNA: TGCAGTGCTAGAGATCAAACAGGGTGGAATTCACCCCTCCACTTT.

As to this clonotype: This likely comes from a read error, as the CDR3 has no conserved phenylalanine or tryptophan at its end. The chain uses TRBV4-1 and TRBJ1-3; 7 bases are shared with TRBD1. Germline CDR1 is MGHRA and CDR2 is YSYEKL. CDR3 length: 16 residues. The junction had 4 bases not matched to a gene; V was cut back by 0 bases and J by 2 bases. The CDR3 loop is CASSQDYRGTGNTIYL. In nucleotides, the CDR3 is TGCGCCAGCAGCCAAGACTACAGGGGAACTGGAAACACCATATATCTT.

There are a few counts of this clonotype. The J gene is TRBJ1-1, the V gene TRBV7-9; a weak D match, TRBD1 (6 bases). This CDR3 is built from 14 residues. The V end was cut by 6 bases, the J end by 0 bases, with 11 bases between. Germline values: CDR1 SEHNR, CDR2 FQNEAQ (reference sequence). The CDR3 spells CASRGGAMNTEAFF. Written as DNA, the CDR3 is TGTGCCAGCAGAGGGGGGGCCATGAACACTGAAGCTTTCTTT.

This clonotype is a singleton in its sample. The chain couples TRBV7-2 to TRBJ1-4, with D possibly being TRBD1 (5 bases). The CDR3 is 14 amino acids. The germline V and J ends were trimmed by 4 bases and 8 bases, with 14 bases remaining between them. Germline values: CDR1 SGHTA, CDR2 FQGNSA. CDR3 coding DNA: TGTGCCAGCAGCTCAGGGAAGGTGGAAGAAAAACTGTTTTTT. It encodes CASSSGKVEEKLFF.

The table lists this clonotype with a few counts. The rearrangement links TRBV11-1 to TRBJ2-5, with D perhaps TRBD2 (5 bases). Between the trimmed V and J ends, which lost 4 bases and 7 bases, there was a span of 13 bases. Germline CDR1 is SGHAT and CDR2 is FQDESV (reference sequence). The CDR3 length is 13 residues. The CDR3 nucleotides are TGTGCCAGCAGCTGGACGCCGGCGGGGACCCAGTACTTC. The encoded protein is CASSWTPAGTQYF.

The rearrangement links TRBV27 to TRBJ1-5; D is perhaps TRBD1 (5 bases). V dropped 4 bases and J dropped 5 bases, with 18 bases sitting between them. The germline V gene encodes CDR1 MNHEY and CDR2 SMNVEV (reference sequence). This CDR3 is 16 amino acids long. CDR3 sequence: CASSSRQRKSDQPQHF. CDR3 bases: TGTGCCAGCAGTTCCCGACAGAGAAAATCGGATCAGCCCCAGCATTTT.